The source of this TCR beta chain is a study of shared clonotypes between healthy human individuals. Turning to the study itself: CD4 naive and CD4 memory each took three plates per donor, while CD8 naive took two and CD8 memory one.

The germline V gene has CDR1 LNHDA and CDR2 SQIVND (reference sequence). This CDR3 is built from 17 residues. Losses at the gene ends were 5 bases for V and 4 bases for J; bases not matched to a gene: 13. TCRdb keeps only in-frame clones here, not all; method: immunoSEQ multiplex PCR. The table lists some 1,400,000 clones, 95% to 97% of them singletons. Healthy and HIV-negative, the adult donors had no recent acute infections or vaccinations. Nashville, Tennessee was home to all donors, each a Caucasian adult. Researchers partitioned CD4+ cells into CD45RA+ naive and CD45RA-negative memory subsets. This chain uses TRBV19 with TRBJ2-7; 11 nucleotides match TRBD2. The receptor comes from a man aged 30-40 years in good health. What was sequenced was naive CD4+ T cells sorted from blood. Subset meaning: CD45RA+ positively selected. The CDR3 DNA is TGTGCCAGTAGTCCTACCCTTACTAGCGGGAGTCGGTACGAGCAGTACTTC. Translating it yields CASSPTLTSGSRYEQYF.